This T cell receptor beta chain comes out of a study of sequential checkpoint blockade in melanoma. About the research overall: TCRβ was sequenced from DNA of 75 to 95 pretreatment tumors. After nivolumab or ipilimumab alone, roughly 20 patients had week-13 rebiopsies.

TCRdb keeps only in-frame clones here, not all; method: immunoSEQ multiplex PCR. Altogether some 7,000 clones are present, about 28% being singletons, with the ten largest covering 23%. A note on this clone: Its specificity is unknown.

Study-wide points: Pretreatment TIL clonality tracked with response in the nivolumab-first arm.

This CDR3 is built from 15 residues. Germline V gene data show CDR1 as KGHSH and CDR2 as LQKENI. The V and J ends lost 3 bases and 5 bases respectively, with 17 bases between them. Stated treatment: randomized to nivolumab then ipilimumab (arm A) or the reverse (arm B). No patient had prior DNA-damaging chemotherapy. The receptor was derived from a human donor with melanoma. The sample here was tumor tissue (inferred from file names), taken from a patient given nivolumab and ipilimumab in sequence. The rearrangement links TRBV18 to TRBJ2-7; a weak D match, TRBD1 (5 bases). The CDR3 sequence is CASSPQGEIGNEQYF. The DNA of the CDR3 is TGTGCCAGCTCACCTCAGGGCGAGATCGGAAACGAGCAGTACTTC.